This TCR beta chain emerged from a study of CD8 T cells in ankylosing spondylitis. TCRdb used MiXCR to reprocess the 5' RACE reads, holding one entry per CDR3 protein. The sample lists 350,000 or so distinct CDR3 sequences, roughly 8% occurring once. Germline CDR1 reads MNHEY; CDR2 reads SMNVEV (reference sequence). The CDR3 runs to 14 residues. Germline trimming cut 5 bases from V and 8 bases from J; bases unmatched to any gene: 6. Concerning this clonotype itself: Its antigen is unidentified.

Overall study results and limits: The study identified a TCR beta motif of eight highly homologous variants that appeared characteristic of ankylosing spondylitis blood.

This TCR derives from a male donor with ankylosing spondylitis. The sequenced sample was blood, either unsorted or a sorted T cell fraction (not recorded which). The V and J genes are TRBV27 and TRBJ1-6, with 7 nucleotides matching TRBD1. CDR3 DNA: TGTGCCAGCAGTCCTTGGGGGACAGATTCACCCCTCCACTTT. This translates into CASSPWGTDSPLHF.